The 14 T cell receptor beta chains given below trace back to one sample, sequenced in a study of blood T cell repertoires in COVID-19. Profiling relied on immunoSEQ multiplex PCR, and the TCRdb table lists in-frame clones only, not all of them. The table shows a few hundred thousand clones, with roughly nine tenths occurring only once. What was sequenced was peripheral blood. These receptor sequences come from a woman aged 45-65 years who had recovered from COVID-19.

This chain uses TRBV20-1 with TRBJ1-1, with 8 bases identical to TRBD1. This CDR3 is 17 amino acids long. V was pared by 3 bases and J by 0 bases, with 12 bases of the junction left unmatched. Per germline, CDR1 DFQATT and CDR2 SNEGSKA (reference sequence). CDR3 amino acids: CSASVRGRGRMNTEAFF. Written as DNA, the CDR3 is TGCAGTGCTAGTGTGAGGGGCAGGGGGCGTATGAACACTGAAGCTTTCTTT.

The gene calls are TRBV13 and TRBJ1-2; D is perhaps TRBD1 (6 bases). The CDR3 is 16 residues long. With 1 base removed from V and 2 bases from J, the gap between germline ends came to 14 bases. Germline CDR1 reads PRHDT; CDR2 reads FYEKMQ (reference sequence). CDR3 sequence reads: CASSLDFEGVNYGYTF. The CDR3 nucleotides are TGTGCCAGCAGCTTAGATTTCGAGGGGGTAAACTATGGCTACACCTTC.

The rearrangement links TRBV2 to TRBJ2-3, with 7 bases identical to TRBD2. V lost 2 bases to trimming and J lost 4 bases; unmatched junction nucleotides: 9. Germline lookup yields CDR1 SNHLY and CDR2 FYNNEI. The length of the CDR3 is 16 residues. This CDR3 reads CASSESPGLAADTQYF. The CDR3 DNA sequence: TGTGCCAGCAGTGAATCTCCAGGCCTAGCGGCAGATACGCAGTATTTT.

The V call is TRBV7-2, the J call TRBJ2-1, with D perhaps TRBD2 (5 bases). The CDR3 extends over 13 amino acids. Germline CDR1 and CDR2: SGHTA and FQGNSA. V dropped 5 bases and J dropped 4 bases, with 9 bases sitting between them. The CDR3 DNA sequence: TGTGCCAGCAGCGAAACTAGATACAATGAGCAGTTCTTC. Translated: CASSETRYNEQFF.

The chain links TRBV7-6 to TRBJ1-2; D call uncertain. V dropped 5 bases and J dropped 4 bases, with 11 bases sitting between them. The germline gives CDR1 SGHVS, CDR2 FNYEAQ. This CDR3 is 13 amino acids long. CDR3 in amino acids: CASSPTTGYGYTF. As DNA, the CDR3 is TGTGCCAGCAGCCCTACGACGGGCTATGGCTACACCTTC.

The V and J genes are TRBV4-3 and TRBJ2-2; 16 positions agree with TRBD2. Trimming removed 4 bases from V and 7 bases from J; junction bases left unmatched: 6. The CDR3 has 17 amino acids. Per germline, CDR1 LGHNA and CDR2 YSLEER. CDR3 region: CASSPGTSGGVHGELFF. The DNA for the CDR3 is TGCGCCAGCAGCCCCGGGACTAGCGGGGGGGTACACGGGGAGCTGTTTTTT.

The rearrangement links TRBV11-2 to TRBJ2-5; 10 nucleotides agree with TRBD2. V shed 5 bases, J shed 5 bases, and the junction held 8 bases outside the gene matches. CDR1 and CDR2 from the germline V gene are SGHAT and FQNNGV. The CDR3 length is 15 residues. CDR3 region: CASSPFASGSETQYF. CDR3 DNA: TGTGCCAGCAGCCCCTTTGCTAGCGGGAGTGAGACCCAGTACTTC.

The chain links TRBV11-2 to TRBJ1-4; 10 bases align to TRBD1. Germline loops: CDR1 SGHAT, CDR2 FQNNGV. The V segment lost 2 bases and the J segment 8 bases; nucleotides outside the gene matches: 2. The CDR3 spans 14 residues. The CDR3 DNA reads as TGTGCCAGCAGCTTATGGGGACAGGGGGAAAAACTGTTTTTT. Translated: CASSLWGQGEKLFF.

The V call is TRBV18, the J call TRBJ1-2; D is unclear. CDR1 is KGHSH and CDR2 is LQKENI in the germline V gene. This CDR3 spans 14 amino acids. V lost 3 bases and J lost 2, with 10 bases in between. CDR3 region: CASSPLTENYGYTF. For the CDR3, the DNA is TGTGCCAGCTCACCCTTAACTGAGAACTATGGCTACACCTTC.

V usage is TRBV4-1 and J usage is TRBJ1-3; D is ambiguous. Germline values: CDR1 MGHRA, CDR2 YSYEKL. The CDR3 covers 14 residues. Trimming shortened V by 4 bases and J by 4 bases, and 11 bases separated the two germline ends. CDR3 region: CASSPEERGNTIYF. CDR3 bases: TGCGCCAGCAGCCCTGAGGAAAGAGGAAACACCATATATTTT.

This clone has just a few counts. The chain links TRBV6-5 to TRBJ1-4, with D uncertain. There are 14 residues in the CDR3. V dropped 7 bases and J dropped 0 bases, with 9 bases sitting between them. Germline-derived CDR1 and CDR2 are MNHEY and SVGAGI. In DNA form, the CDR3 reads TGTGCCAGCAAAGTCAGGTCAACTAATGAAAAACTGTTTTTT. Translation gives CASKVRSTNEKLFF.

This clone was recorded a few times. The chain uses TRBV12-3 or TRBV12-4 and TRBJ2-5; 9 positions agree with TRBD1. The V and J ends lost 6 bases and 7 bases, in that order; junction bases with no gene match: 6. The CDR3 runs to 13 residues. The CDR3 here is CASRAGTGRTQYF. CDR3 coding DNA: TGTGCCAGCAGGGCCGGGACAGGGAGGACCCAGTACTTC.

This clone was detected once. The V gene is TRBV19, the J gene TRBJ2-6, with TRBD1 identical over 8 bases. This CDR3 comprises 16 residues. After removal of 9 bases from V and 0 bases from J, the junction contained 7 bases not matched to a gene. Germline values: CDR1 LNHDA, CDR2 SQIVND (reference sequence). The CDR3 DNA follows: TGTGCCAGCGGACAGGGCGTAAGCTCTGGGGCCAACGTCCTGACTTTC. Protein: CASGQGVSSGANVLTF.

The chain links TRBV12-3 or TRBV12-4 to TRBJ2-1; D unresolved. V was trimmed by 5 bases and J by 10 bases, leaving 12 bases between them. CDR3 length: 12 residues. CDR3 amino acids: CASSQTRWEQFF. The CDR3 bases are TGTGCCAGCAGTCAAACCCGGTGGGAGCAGTTCTTC.